Following are 31 T cell receptor beta chains from one sample sequenced in a study of human T cells and chemical hapten exposure. Time point in this sample: pre-sensitization, week 0. The treatment: therapeutic diphenylcyclopropenone sensitization with weekly scalp DPC. TCRdb analysed the RACE reads with MiXCR anew, one entry per CDR3 protein. The table has about 110,000 distinct CDR3 sequences, approximately 12% seen once. Sequenced material: whole blood, taken in connection with sensitization to the hapten diphenylcyclopropenone (DPC). Receptors were obtained from a woman aged 45-59 years with alopecia areata. Some clones in this sample may be carry-over from other donors' samples.

This clonotype was found a few times. This sequence joins TRBV7-9 and TRBJ1-4, with D possibly matching TRBD1 (5 bases). This CDR3 spans 14 amino acids. CDR1 is SEHNR and CDR2 is FQNEAQ in the germline V gene (reference sequence). V was pared by 5 bases and J by 6 bases, with 13 bases between. CDR3 in amino acids: CASSPRDGHEKLFF. The CDR3 nucleotides read TGTGCCAGCAGCCCCCGGGACGGCCATGAAAAACTGTTTTTT.

The rearrangement uses TRBV28 and TRBJ2-7; 10 nucleotides agree with TRBD2. The CDR3 has 15 residues. CDR1 is MDHEN, CDR2 SYDVKM, per germline. After removal of 7 bases from V and 1 base from J, the junction contained 7 bases not matched to a gene. CDR3 protein: CASNRPSGRSYEQYF. The CDR3 DNA reads TGTGCCAGCAACCGTCCTAGCGGGAGATCCTACGAGCAGTACTTC.

This clonotype came up a few times. The chain recombines TRBV20-1 with TRBJ1-1; D is perhaps TRBD1 (5 bases). The germline CDR1 and CDR2 sequences are DFQATT and SNEGSKA (reference sequence). The length of the CDR3 is 12 residues. Deletions cut 6 bases from V and 8 bases from J, with 16 bases between. The CDR3 DNA sequence: TGCAGTGCCAGGAGACAGCGGGCCGAAGCTTTCTTT. It codes for CSARRQRAEAFF.

This chain joins TRBV28 and TRBJ2-2; no firm D call. Germline CDR1 is MDHEN and CDR2 is SYDVKM. The CDR3 contains 12 residues. Trimming took off 6 bases at V and 4 bases at J, with 6 bases between the two ends. In DNA form, the CDR3 reads TGTGCCAGCAGGGAGCGCACCGGGGAGCTGTTTTTT. Its protein product is CASRERTGELFF.

The V and J genes are TRBV25-1 and TRBJ2-3; D gene unclear. V dropped 4 bases and J dropped 5 bases, with 16 bases sitting between them. Germline V gives CDR1 MGHDK, CDR2 SYGVNS. This CDR3 spans 15 amino acids. The DNA of the CDR3 is TGTGCCAGCAGTGGCAGTCGGACGGGTGGAGATACGCAGTATTTT. This codes for CASSGSRTGGDTQYF.

The gene calls are TRBV28 and TRBJ1-1; maybe TRBD1 (5 bases). The ends were cut back, 5 bases at V and 0 bases at J, with 16 bases in the middle. The CDR3 has 16 amino acids. The V gene's germline CDR1 is MDHEN and CDR2 SYDVKM. The CDR3 spells CASSPGDDRMNTEAFF. The CDR3 DNA reads TGTGCCAGCAGTCCGGGGGACGATCGGATGAACACTGAAGCTTTCTTT.

This clonotype has just a few counts. V gene TRBV12-3 or TRBV12-4 combines with J gene TRBJ2-5; D is unresolved. V was clipped by 5 bases and J by 1 base, with 11 bases between them. CDR3 length equals 14 residues. CDR3 loop: CASSLGVSQETQYF. The CDR3 DNA follows: TGTGCCAGCAGTCTAGGTGTGTCCCAAGAGACCCAGTACTTC.

The chain couples TRBV18 to TRBJ2-7; TRBD2 matches at 7 bases. The CDR3 sequence is 14 residues long. Germline V gene sequence: CDR1 KGHSH, CDR2 LQKENI. The ends lost 5 bases at V and 3 bases at J; junction bases unmatched: 7. In DNA form, the CDR3 reads TGTGCCAGCTCATATGCGGGAGAGAACTACGAGCAGTACTTC. It translates to CASSYAGENYEQYF.

The chain employs TRBV20-1 and TRBJ2-1, with D tentatively TRBD1 (5 bases). Trimming removed 4 bases at V and 2 bases at J, with 9 bases between. The CDR3 consists of 13 residues. Germline V gene lookup returns CDR1 DFQATT and CDR2 SNEGSKA (reference sequence). The CDR3 DNA is TGCAGTGCTAAGGGGTCTACCTACAATGAGCAGTTCTTC. Amino acid sequence: CSAKGSTYNEQFF.

The chain carries TRBV21-1 and TRBJ1-3; no check of the table's D call, TRBD1, against the DNA was made. TRBV21-1 is an annotated pseudogene. The CDR3 has 15 residues. The CDR3: CASSKGDREENTIYF. The CDR3 DNA sequence: TGTGCCAGCAGCAAAGGGGACAGGGAGGAAAACACCATATATTTT.

The J gene is TRBJ1-5, the V gene TRBV6-5; TRBD1 might be the D (6 bases). The CDR3 sequence is 13 residues long. Germline V lookup: CDR1 MNHEY, CDR2 SVGAGI. V shed 5 bases and J shed 3 bases, with 8 bases lying between them. The CDR3 region has the DNA TGTGCCAGCAGTCGACAGGCCAATCAGCCCCAGCATTTT. Translating it yields CASSRQANQPQHF.

V and J are TRBV10-3 and TRBJ1-3, with D perhaps TRBD1 (6 bases). V dropped 0 bases and J dropped 4 bases, with 7 bases sitting between them. The CDR3 consists of 14 residues. Germline CDR1 reads ENHRY; CDR2 reads SYGVKD. This CDR3 is CAISESTGGNTIYF. The CDR3 DNA is TGTGCCATCAGTGAGTCGACAGGAGGAAACACCATATATTTT.

V usage is TRBV7-9 and J usage is TRBJ1-1, with 8 bases lining up with TRBD1. Germline loops: CDR1 SEHNR, CDR2 FQNEAQ (reference sequence). V dropped 4 bases and J dropped 1; count of bases not matched to a gene: 5. The CDR3 contains 15 residues. CDR3 residues: CASSWTGQGNTEAFF. The CDR3 coding sequence is TGTGCCAGCAGCTGGACCGGACAGGGGAACACTGAAGCTTTCTTT.

This clonotype was counted a few times. This chain joins TRBV4-1 and TRBJ1-6; possibly TRBD1 for D (5 bases). The germline V and J ends were trimmed by 3 bases and 10 bases, with 16 bases remaining between them. This CDR3 region has 15 residues. Germline-derived CDR1 and CDR2 are MGHRA and YSYEKL. CDR3 coding DNA: TGCGCCAGCAGCCAGTCCGGGACCCGAGGGTCACCCCTCCACTTT. Translation gives CASSQSGTRGSPLHF.

V is TRBV7-9 and J is TRBJ2-3; D is uncertain. The V end lost 1 base, the J end lost 2 bases, and 10 bases lay between the germline ends. The CDR3 length is 15 residues. Germline CDR1 and CDR2: SEHNR and FQNEAQ (reference sequence). The CDR3 is CASSLVLHATDTQYF. The CDR3 DNA follows: TGTGCCAGCAGCTTAGTTTTACACGCCACAGATACGCAGTATTTT.

This clonotype has more than one count but fewer than ten. This sequence joins TRBV7-9 and TRBJ1-1, with D uncertain. The length of the CDR3 is 13 residues. Germline V lookup: CDR1 SEHNR, CDR2 FQNEAQ (reference sequence). The ends were cut back, 6 bases at V and 6 bases at J, with 14 bases in the middle. The chain's CDR3 is CASRELTLAEAFF. CDR3 nucleotides: TGTGCCAGCAGGGAACTTACCCTCGCTGAAGCTTTCTTT.

This chain uses TRBV12-3 or TRBV12-4 with TRBJ2-2, with D perhaps matching TRBD2 (7 bases). The CDR3 is made up of 13 amino acids. V was clipped by 6 bases and J by 13 bases, with 18 bases between them. CDR3: CASSLAGASRLFF. The CDR3 region has the DNA TGTGCCAGCAGCCTGGCGGGGGCCTCACGGCTGTTTTTT.

This clonotype was observed a handful of times. This sequence joins TRBV12-3 or TRBV12-4 and TRBJ1-2; TRBD1 matches at 8 bases. V shed 5 bases, J shed 11 bases, and the junction held 7 bases outside the gene matches. The CDR3 contains 12 residues. DNA of the CDR3: TGTGCCAGCAGTCCGGGGGACAGGTCTTACACCTTC. Its translation is CASSPGDRSYTF.

The chain recombines TRBV29-1 with TRBJ1-1; 7 positions agree with TRBD1. The germline gives CDR1 SQVTM, CDR2 ANQGSEA. The V gene end was trimmed by 6 bases and the J gene end by 4 bases; junction bases not matched to a gene: 5. The CDR3 is made up of 12 amino acids. CDR3 nucleotide sequence: TGCAGCGTCATCCGGGACAGCACTGAAGCTTTCTTT. This gives the protein CSVIRDSTEAFF.

This clonotype was recorded many times. This rearrangement joins TRBV20-1 to TRBJ2-5; D assignment may be TRBD1 or TRBD2 (6 bases each). Germline loops: CDR1 DFQATT, CDR2 SNEGSKA (reference sequence). The V end was cut by 0 bases, the J end by 7 bases, with 18 bases between. The CDR3 length is 15 residues. The CDR3 protein is CSARDLKRGVGTQYF. CDR3 coding DNA: TGCAGTGCTAGAGATCTCAAAAGGGGGGTAGGGACCCAGTACTTC.

The chain carries TRBV7-6 and TRBJ2-1; unclear D gene. V gave up 1 base and J gave up 1 base, with 11 bases separating them. The CDR3 has 16 residues. Germline CDR1 is SGHVS and CDR2 is FNYEAQ. The CDR3, as DNA: TGTGCCAGCAGCTTAGACGCACTGGGGTCCTACAATGAGCAGTTCTTC. It translates to CASSLDALGSYNEQFF.

This clonotype has a count of ten or more. V is TRBV21-1 and J is TRBJ1-1. TRBV21-1 is classified as a pseudogene. The CDR3 covers 14 residues. The CDR3 here is CASSKEGKNTEAFF. The CDR3 DNA is TGTGCCAGCAGCAAAGAGGGCAAGAACACTGAAGCTTTCTTT.

The sample holds many counts of this clonotype. The gene calls are TRBV4-1 and TRBJ2-3; 9 bases align to TRBD2. Germline V lookup: CDR1 MGHRA, CDR2 YSYEKL. This CDR3 is 20 amino acids long. The V and J ends lost 0 bases and 4 bases, in that order; junction bases with no gene match: 17. CDR3 amino acids: CASSQDRSRGVAGAPDTQYF. The CDR3 DNA sequence: TGCGCCAGCAGCCAAGACAGGTCCCGGGGGGTAGCGGGGGCCCCAGATACGCAGTATTTT.

In its sample, this clonotype was seen many times. The chain recombines TRBV20-1 with TRBJ2-1, with 9 bases identical to TRBD2. Germline trimming cut 5 bases from V and 0 bases from J; bases unmatched to any gene: 2. The CDR3 length is 14 residues. Germline CDR1 DFQATT, CDR2 SNEGSKA (reference sequence). CDR3 sequence reads: CSARSGSSYNEQFF. CDR3 coding DNA: TGCAGTGCTCGTAGCGGGAGCTCCTACAATGAGCAGTTCTTC.

This clonotype has at least ten counts. The chain employs TRBV6-2 or TRBV6-3 and TRBJ2-7; D is possibly TRBD1 (6 bases). The V gene lost 2 bases and the J gene lost 1 base, with 15 bases spanning the gap. This CDR3 comprises 16 residues. CDR1 and CDR2 from the germline V gene are MNHEY and SVGEGT. For the CDR3, the DNA is TGTGCCAGCAGTTACCGCCCTGACAGGCATTCCTACGAGCAGTACTTC. It is translated as CASSYRPDRHSYEQYF.

This clonotype was detected a few times. The J gene is TRBJ2-1, the V gene TRBV27, with TRBD1 identical over 10 bases. J gave up 7 bases and V 4 bases, and 7 bases lay outside the gene matches. This CDR3 spans 15 amino acids. Germline V lookup: CDR1 MNHEY, CDR2 SMNVEV (reference sequence). The CDR3 reads CASSSGQGRGNEQFF. In DNA form, the CDR3 reads TGTGCCAGCAGTTCGGGACAGGGGCGGGGAAATGAGCAGTTCTTC.

This clonotype was observed a few times. The chain has TRBV7-9 and TRBJ2-7; 8 bases line up with TRBD2. Trimming took 3 bases from V and 6 from J; bases not matched to a gene: 13. Germline V lookup: CDR1 SEHNR, CDR2 FQNEAQ (reference sequence). The CDR3 spans 16 residues. The DNA of the CDR3 is TGTGCCAGCAGCTTTGTCCCGGGACTAGTGATAGTCGAGCAGTACTTC. This translates into CASSFVPGLVIVEQYF.

This clonotype showed up just a few times. The rearrangement uses TRBV7-9 and TRBJ1-4; TRBD1 matches 11 bases. The ends lost 5 bases at V and 7 bases at J; junction bases unmatched: 9. The CDR3 totals 16 residues. Germline V gene sequence: CDR1 SEHNR, CDR2 FQNEAQ (reference sequence). CDR3: CASSNQLDRGLEKLFF. In DNA form, the CDR3 reads TGTGCCAGCAGCAACCAATTGGACAGGGGGCTTGAAAAACTGTTTTTT.

This clonotype was recorded at least ten times. V is TRBV19 and J is TRBJ2-1; either TRBD1 or TRBD2 may supply D (6 bases each). The CDR3 sequence is 15 residues long. The germline gives CDR1 LNHDA, CDR2 SQIVND (reference sequence). Trimming pared 5 bases from V and 9 bases from J, leaving 20 bases between. The CDR3 nucleotides read TGTGCCAGTAGTTCGAAGCAAAGCGGAGGGGGTGAGCAGTTCTTC. Translating gives CASSSKQSGGGEQFF.

This clonotype was seen ten or more times. The J gene is TRBJ2-2, the V gene TRBV19; 12 bases agree with TRBD1. V lost 8 bases, J lost 8 bases, and 15 bases stayed unmatched. CDR3 length equals 17 residues. From germline, CDR1 is LNHDA and CDR2 SQIVND (reference sequence). In nucleotides, the CDR3 is TGTGCCAGTTCCCCCAACTCCGGGACAGGGGGCTTAGGGGAGCTGTTTTTT. Translating gives CASSPNSGTGGLGELFF.

This clonotype was counted only a few times. The chain recombines TRBV7-9 with TRBJ1-4; D is uncertain. The CDR3 spans 15 residues. Trimming shortened V by 1 base and J by 8 bases, and 14 bases separated the two germline ends. The V gene's germline CDR1 is SEHNR and CDR2 FQNEAQ (reference sequence). CDR3 loop: CASSLGGRSGEKLFF. In DNA, the CDR3 is TGTGCCAGCAGCTTAGGAGGCAGGTCCGGGGAAAAACTGTTTTTT.